These 29 T cell receptor beta chains originate from one sample sequenced in a study of cytomegalovirus exposure and HLA in healthy donors. PCR amplification relied on 60 Vbeta primers (plus 13 Jbeta primers). Assay: immunoSEQ multiplex PCR; the TCRdb copy retains only in-frame clones and omits some. Found here are 96,000 or so clones; the top ten clones hold approximately 6%. Sequencing used PBMCs. The origin of the receptors is a girl aged 5 to 17 in good health and CMV-seropositive.

The chain uses TRBV18 and TRBJ2-7; 12 bases match TRBD2. Germline lookup yields CDR1 KGHSH and CDR2 LQKENI. The CDR3 covers 18 residues. Trimming took 2 bases from V and 4 from J; bases not matched to a gene: 12. The CDR3 is CASSPNPPSGGASYEQYF. CDR3 in DNA: TGTGCCAGCTCACCAAACCCTCCTAGCGGGGGGGCCTCGTACGAGCAGTACTTC.

CDR3 amino acids: CASSQAGVDYEQYV. The CDR3, as DNA: TGCGCCAGCAGCCAAGCAGGGGTTGACTACGAGCAGTACGTC. The chain couples TRBV4-1 to TRBJ2-7; a possible D gene is TRBD1 (6 bases). The CDR3 is 14 residues long. Germline CDR1 is MGHRA and CDR2 is YSYEKL. Trimming took off 1 base at V and 3 bases at J, with 10 bases between the two ends.

V and J are TRBV4-3 and TRBJ2-1; 7 nucleotides match TRBD2. The germline gives CDR1 LGHNA, CDR2 YSLEER. There are 17 residues in the CDR3. Germline trimming cut 1 base from V and 3 bases from J; bases unmatched to any gene: 9. CDR3 coding DNA: TGCGCCAGCAGCCAAGGGGTTACGGCGGGAGACTACAATGAGCAGTTCTTC. The encoded protein is CASSQGVTAGDYNEQFF.

The chain couples TRBV18 to TRBJ2-7; TRBD2 agrees at 7 bases. Germline V CDR1 and CDR2: KGHSH, LQKENI. The CDR3 totals 14 residues. The CDR3 spells CASSPPGREHEQYV. CDR3 bases: TGTGCCAGCTCGCCACCTGGGAGGGAACACGAGCAGTACGTC.

The chain uses TRBV6-4 and TRBJ1-6, with a possible D match to TRBD1 (6 bases). CDR1 and CDR2 (germline): MRHNA, SNTAGT. The CDR3 totals 14 residues. V dropped 3 bases and J dropped 7 bases, with 10 bases sitting between them. The CDR3 here is CASSESQGNSPLHF. In DNA, the CDR3 is TGTGCCAGCAGTGAATCTCAGGGGAATTCACCCCTCCACTTT.

The gene calls are TRBV5-4 and TRBJ1-1; 10 nucleotides match TRBD1. CDR3 length: 13 amino acids. J gave up 7 bases and V 4 bases, and 4 bases lay outside the gene matches. Germline CDR1 SGHNT, CDR2 YYREEE (reference sequence). The CDR3 reads CASSDDRGLEAFF. As DNA, the CDR3 is TGTGCCAGCAGCGATGACAGGGGGCTTGAAGCTTTCTTT.

This rearrangement joins TRBV4-3 to TRBJ1-4; no definite D call. Between the trimmed V and J ends, which lost 0 bases and 8 bases, there was a span of 13 bases. Germline CDR1 is LGHNA and CDR2 is YSLEER. The CDR3 totals 15 residues. The CDR3 DNA reads as TGCGCCAGCAGCCAAGATTGGAGGGCGGGGGAAAAACTGTTTTTT. It is translated as CASSQDWRAGEKLFF.

The rearrangement joins TRBV4-3 to TRBJ1-4; weak D call: TRBD1 (6 bases). The germline V gene has CDR1 LGHNA and CDR2 YSLEER. This CDR3 has 16 residues. The V end lost 5 bases, the J end lost 0 bases, and 13 bases lay between the germline ends. CDR3 coding DNA: TGCGCCAGCAGCGCCGGGGGGGCGGCAACTAATGAAAAACTGTTTTTT. Amino acid sequence: CASSAGGAATNEKLFF.

V is TRBV5-1 and J is TRBJ1-1; no firm D call. Germline V CDR1 and CDR2: SGHRS, YFSETQ. The CDR3 consists of 16 residues. V was trimmed by 4 bases and J by 0 bases, leaving 16 bases between them. Written as DNA, the CDR3 is TGCGCCAGCAGCCTTACATCCAAGAGGATGAACACTGAAGCTTTCTTT. Its translation is CASSLTSKRMNTEAFF.

The V gene is TRBV9, the J gene TRBJ2-3; D is ambiguous. The V end lost 1 base, the J end lost 0 bases, and 3 bases lay between the germline ends. CDR3 size: 13 residues. CDR1 and CDR2 (germline): SGDLS, YYNGEE. CDR3 nucleotides: TGTGCCAGCAGCGTAATAAGCACAGATACGCAGTATTTT. Residues: CASSVISTDTQYF.

This rearrangement joins TRBV6-5 to TRBJ2-7, with D possibly matching TRBD1 (6 bases). The germline V and J ends were trimmed by 2 bases and 3 bases, with 11 bases remaining between them. Germline V lookup: CDR1 MNHEY, CDR2 SVGAGI. There are 14 residues in the CDR3. Here the CDR3 DNA reads TGTGCCAGCAGTTACACGGCAGGGGACTACGAGCAGTACTTC. It encodes CASSYTAGDYEQYF.

Note on this clone: Compared with germline, one end of the junction differs, possibly owing to a read error. This chain joins TRBV5-6 and TRBJ2-3; 8 positions agree with TRBD2. Germline V lookup: CDR1 SGHDT, CDR2 YYEEEE. The CDR3 is made up of 14 amino acids. The CDR3 nucleotides are TGTGCCAGCAGCGCTAGAGCGCGGGAGGATAAGCAGTATTTT. Protein product: CASSARAREDKQYF.

V and J are TRBV9 and TRBJ1-1; the match to TRBD1 covers 7 bases. J gave up 3 bases and V 3 bases, and 5 bases lay outside the gene matches. The CDR3 has 14 amino acids. Germline CDR1 reads SGDLS; CDR2 reads YYNGEE. CDR3 in amino acids: CASSGQGRDTEAFF. In nucleotides, the CDR3 is TGTGCCAGCAGCGGACAGGGTCGTGACACTGAAGCTTTCTTT.

J is TRBJ1-4 and V is TRBV6-1; TRBD1 matches 9 bases. This CDR3 is built from 15 residues. Unmatched junction bases numbered 9, after V lost 5 bases and J lost 8 bases. Per the germline V gene, CDR1 is MNHNS and CDR2 is SASEGT. The CDR3 coding sequence is TGTGCCAGCAGTTTAACAGGGGGCGTGATCGAAAAACTGTTTTTT. Amino acid sequence: CASSLTGGVIEKLFF.

This sequence joins TRBV6-1 and TRBJ1-2, with unresolved D. CDR3 length: 14 residues. Germline loops: CDR1 MNHNS, CDR2 SASEGT. The germline V and J ends were trimmed by 5 bases and 6 bases, with 16 bases remaining between them. CDR3 residues: CASSSTRGGHGYTF. In DNA form, the CDR3 reads TGTGCCAGCAGTTCCACCCGGGGAGGACATGGCTACACCTTC.

The CDR3 region has the DNA TGTGCCAGCAGCACGCGGTACGTC. Amino acid sequence: CASSTRYV. The genes are TRBV21-1 and TRBJ2-7; TRBD2, the D gene given by the table, was not confirmed from the DNA. TRBV21-1 has pseudogene status. The CDR3 has 8 amino acids.

V gene TRBV5-1 combines with J gene TRBJ1-3, with D tentatively TRBD1 (5 bases). Trimming took off 4 bases at V and 0 bases at J, with 11 bases between the two ends. This CDR3 has 15 amino acids. CDR1 and CDR2 from the germline V gene are SGHRS and YFSETQ. The CDR3 loop is CASSPGDVSGNTIYF. In DNA, the CDR3 is TGCGCCAGCAGCCCGGGGGACGTCTCTGGAAACACCATATATTTT.

The genes are TRBV5-4 and TRBJ1-6; 9 bases match TRBD1. Germline V gene sequence: CDR1 SGHNT, CDR2 YYREEE (reference sequence). The CDR3 spans 16 residues. The V and J ends lost 0 bases and 6 bases, in that order; junction bases with no gene match: 4. The DNA for the CDR3 is TGTGCCAGCAGCTTGGATATGGGACAGGGTAATTCACCCCTCCACTTT. Translating gives CASSLDMGQGNSPLHF.

This rearrangement joins TRBV6-5 to TRBJ2-3, with D unresolved. CDR3 size: 14 residues. Trimming cost V 10 bases and J 5 bases, with 19 bases left between them. The V gene's germline CDR1 is MNHEY and CDR2 SVGAGI. The CDR3 spells CATAVTGFRDTQYF. Written as DNA, the CDR3 is TGTGCCACCGCAGTTACGGGTTTCAGAGATACGCAGTATTTT.

V usage is TRBV7-3 and J usage is TRBJ2-3; 7 bases match TRBD2. Trimming took 4 bases from V and 2 from J; bases not matched to a gene: 6. Per germline, CDR1 SGHTA and CDR2 FQGTGA. The CDR3 spans 15 residues. This chain's CDR3 is CASSSGTISTDTQYF. For the CDR3, the DNA is TGTGCCAGCAGCTCCGGGACTATATCCACAGATACGCAGTATTTT.

Note on this clone: An end of the junction does not agree with germline; a read error may underlie this. V and J are TRBV7-9 and TRBJ1-2; D may be TRBD1 (6 bases). This CDR3 comprises 12 residues. CDR1 is SEHNR and CDR2 is FQNEAQ in the germline V gene (reference sequence). For the CDR3, the DNA is TGTGCCAGCAGCCTCATGTCAACAGGGCCCCTCTTC. This encodes CASSLMSTGPLF.

CDR3 coding DNA: TGTGCCAGCAGTTCCAAGGACAGTCAGCTTTCACCCCTCCACTTT. Protein sequence: CASSSKDSQLSPLHF. This chain links TRBV6-5 with TRBJ1-6, with D perhaps matching TRBD1 (6 bases). Trimming took off 4 bases at V and 9 bases at J, with 16 bases between the two ends. In germline, CDR1 is MNHEY, CDR2 SVGAGI. The length of the CDR3 is 15 residues.

This sequence joins TRBV6-1 and TRBJ1-2, with 9 positions matching TRBD1. Germline values: CDR1 MNHNS, CDR2 SASEGT. The CDR3 runs to 17 residues. The trim removed 3 bases at V and 3 bases at J, leaving 11 bases unmatched. The CDR3 coding sequence is TGTGCCAGCAGTGAGAGGGACAGGGTCCTTGAGGACTATGGCTACACCTTC. As protein: CASSERDRVLEDYGYTF.

This chain uses TRBV19 with TRBJ2-7, with D perhaps TRBD1 (5 bases). V gave up 6 bases and J gave up 0 bases, with 15 bases separating them. This CDR3 is built from 15 residues. CDR1 LNHDA and CDR2 SQIVND come from the germline V gene (reference sequence). CDR3 nucleotides: TGTGCCAGTAGCCCTATTATAGGGGACTCCTACGAGCAGTACTTC. Translating gives CASSPIIGDSYEQYF. Using reference TRBV19 and TRBJ2-7 for the parts outside the CDR3, the full variable domain is DGGITQSPKYLFRKEGQNVTLSCEQNLNHDAMYWYRQDPGQGLRLIYYSQIVNDFQKGDIAEGYSVSREKKESFPLTVTSAQKNPTAFYLCASSPIIGDSYEQYFGPGTRLTVT.

This chain joins TRBV27 and TRBJ1-2, with 12 bases that match TRBD1. Per germline, CDR1 MNHEY and CDR2 SMNVEV (reference sequence). CDR3 length: 15 residues. With V trimmed by 5 bases and J by 7 bases, 8 bases remained unmatched. The CDR3 spells CASSPGTGGAFGYTF. The CDR3 DNA reads as TGTGCCAGCAGTCCCGGGACAGGGGGCGCTTTTGGCTACACCTTC.

The chain combines TRBV6-1 with TRBJ2-1; the D gene is possibly TRBD1 (6 bases). CDR1 and CDR2 (germline): MNHNS, SASEGT. The CDR3 is 15 amino acids. Trimming left V 7 bases short and J 9 bases short, with 22 bases between. This chain's CDR3 is CASKAGRTAQGEQFF. The DNA of the CDR3 is TGTGCCAGCAAGGCCGGTCGGACAGCCCAAGGTGAGCAGTTCTTC.

The chain links TRBV25-1 to TRBJ2-7; D is unresolved. CDR1 is MGHDK, CDR2 SYGVNS, per germline. The length of the CDR3 is 13 residues. V dropped 6 bases and J dropped 0 bases, with 9 bases sitting between them. In DNA form, the CDR3 reads TGTGCCAGCAGAGACGTAGCCTCCTACGAGCAGTACTTC. Protein product: CASRDVASYEQYF.

The J gene is TRBJ1-4, the V gene TRBV5-1; D is possibly TRBD1 (6 bases). Trimming removed 3 bases at V and 3 bases at J, with 12 bases between. Germline V gene sequence: CDR1 SGHRS, CDR2 YFSETQ. The CDR3 sequence is 15 residues long. CDR3 amino acids: CASSSSGEPNEKLFF. Written as DNA, the CDR3 is TGCGCCAGCAGCTCCTCAGGGGAGCCTAATGAAAAACTGTTTTTT.

The chain is built from TRBV12-5 and TRBJ2-1; D might be TRBD2 (5 bases). The CDR3 is 9 amino acids. Germline V gene lookup returns CDR1 LGHNT and CDR2 FRNRAP. V dropped 6 bases and J dropped 14 bases, with 8 bases sitting between them. The CDR3 coding sequence is TGTGCTAGTGGGGGGAGCAAGTTCTTC. This encodes CASGGSKFF.